Following are 21 T cell receptor beta chains from one sample sequenced in a study of shared clonotypes between healthy human individuals. Profiling relied on immunoSEQ multiplex PCR, and the TCRdb table lists in-frame clones only, not all of them. This table holds about 2.2 million clones, about 93% found once. CD45RO-negative, CCR7-selected cells formed the naive CD8 fraction, which excluded terminally differentiated effector memory CD45RA+ cells. The source material was naive CD8+ T cells from PBMCs. The receptors here all came from a man aged 18 to 29 in good health. Some clones in this sample may be carry-over from other donors' samples.

V usage is TRBV27 and J usage is TRBJ2-1; 10 bases map to TRBD2. CDR3 length: 15 amino acids. Germline lookup yields CDR1 MNHEY and CDR2 SMNVEV (reference sequence). Losses at the gene ends were 5 bases for V and 3 bases for J; bases not matched to a gene: 4. The CDR3 loop reads CASSIWTSGYNEQFF. CDR3 bases: TGTGCCAGCAGTATTTGGACTAGCGGCTACAATGAGCAGTTCTTC.

The genes are TRBV19 and TRBJ2-5; 7 positions match TRBD2. Trimming took 4 bases from V and 2 from J; bases not matched to a gene: 7. The CDR3 is made up of 15 amino acids. Germline CDR1 and CDR2: LNHDA and SQIVND (reference sequence). The CDR3 reads CASSRQLAHQETQYF. In nucleotides, the CDR3 is TGTGCCAGTAGTAGGCAACTAGCGCATCAAGAGACCCAGTACTTC. The full variable domain, in which reference TRBV19 and TRBJ2-5 provide the parts outside the CDR3, is DGGITQSPKYLFRKEGQNVTLSCEQNLNHDAMYWYRQDPGQGLRLIYYSQIVNDFQKGDIAEGYSVSREKKESFPLTVTSAQKNPTAFYLCASSRQLAHQETQYFGPGTRLLVL.

This chain connects TRBV28 to TRBJ2-2; D is unresolved. Germline lookup yields CDR1 MDHEN and CDR2 SYDVKM. V gave up 3 bases and J gave up 3 bases, with 14 bases separating them. This CDR3 region has 16 residues. Here the CDR3 reads CASSFLGPADTGELFF. CDR3 sequence (DNA): TGTGCCAGCAGTTTTTTAGGACCGGCGGACACCGGGGAGCTGTTTTTT.

This clone was counted a single time. CDR3 DNA sequence: TGCGCCAGCAGCCCGGGTTTTTTAGCGGGAGATGGAATTACAGAGACCCAGTACTTC. This translates into CASSPGFLAGDGITETQYF. The gene calls are TRBV5-1 and TRBJ2-5, with 9 bases fitting TRBD2. V lost 4 bases and J lost 4; bases outside the gene matches: 20. The CDR3 has 19 amino acids. Looked up from germline, CDR1 is SGHRS and CDR2 is YFSETQ.

The chain employs TRBV9 and TRBJ2-1; 7 bases are a match to TRBD2. CDR3 length equals 15 residues. CDR1 and CDR2 (germline): SGDLS, YYNGEE. V lost 3 bases, J lost 3 bases, and 6 bases stayed unmatched. CDR3 region: CASSALADNYNEQFF. CDR3 coding DNA: TGTGCCAGCAGCGCCCTAGCGGATAACTACAATGAGCAGTTCTTC.

J is TRBJ2-1 and V is TRBV4-1; D may match TRBD1 or TRBD2 (6 bases each). Trimming removed 2 bases from V and 6 bases from J, with 17 bases in between. CDR1 MGHRA and CDR2 YSYEKL come from the germline V gene. This CDR3 comprises 16 residues. The CDR3 here is CASSQRLGGWGNEQFF. The CDR3, as DNA: TGCGCCAGCAGCCAAAGACTAGGGGGGTGGGGCAATGAGCAGTTCTTC.

V gene TRBV7-9 combines with J gene TRBJ2-1, with TRBD1 as a possible D gene (6 bases). V shed 5 bases and J shed 5 bases, with 22 bases lying between them. Germline assignment: CDR1 SEHNR and CDR2 FQNEAQ (reference sequence). The CDR3 length is 17 residues. CDR3 DNA: TGTGCCAGCAGCACAAGTCAGGGGACACGCAAAGACAATGAGCAGTTCTTC. Its protein is CASSTSQGTRKDNEQFF.

The chain is built from TRBV5-6 and TRBJ2-7; D call uncertain. Trimming shortened V by 0 bases and J by 3 bases, and 10 bases separated the two germline ends. CDR1 and CDR2 from the germline V gene are SGHDT and YYEEEE. This CDR3 comprises 14 residues. This CDR3 is CASSLEAGYYEQYF. The CDR3 coding sequence is TGTGCCAGCAGCTTGGAGGCAGGTTACTACGAGCAGTACTTC. The full variable domain, its missing parts supplied by reference TRBV5-6 and TRBJ2-7, is DAGVTQSPTHLIKTRGQQVTLRCSPKSGHDTVSWYQQALGQGPQFIFQYYEEEERQRGNFPDRFSGHQFPNYSSELNVNALLLGDSALYLCASSLEAGYYEQYFGPGTRLTVT.

This clone was recorded only once. V and J are TRBV9 and TRBJ2-7; D assignment may be TRBD1 or TRBD2 (5 bases each). The ends were cut back, 3 bases at V and 3 bases at J, with 10 bases in the middle. The CDR3 loop spans 13 amino acids. Germline V gives CDR1 SGDLS, CDR2 YYNGEE. The DNA of the CDR3 is TGTGCCAGCAGCGAGGGGACCCACTACGAGCAGTACTTC. Translated, it gives CASSEGTHYEQYF.

V and J are TRBV6-1 and TRBJ2-2; TRBD2 matches at 8 bases. V was pared by 3 bases and J by 5 bases, with 5 bases of the junction left unmatched. This CDR3 is 15 amino acids long. Germline CDR1 reads MNHNS; CDR2 reads SASEGT. CDR3 DNA: TGTGCCAGCAGTGACTTGGCGGGAGGAACCGGGGAGCTGTTTTTT. This encodes CASSDLAGGTGELFF.

The chain uses TRBV18 and TRBJ1-2; D is unclear. Germline assignment: CDR1 KGHSH and CDR2 LQKENI. There are 9 residues in the CDR3. V was shortened by 0 bases and J by 14 bases, with 4 bases between the two germline ends. The CDR3 bases are TGTGCCAGCTCACCACCTCAAACCTTC. It translates to CASSPPQTF.

In its sample, this clone was seen once. The V call is TRBV5-4, the J call TRBJ1-2; 9 bases are a match to TRBD1. J gave up 4 bases and V 5 bases, and 9 bases lay outside the gene matches. The CDR3 contains 15 residues. Germline loops: CDR1 SGHNT, CDR2 YYREEE (reference sequence). This CDR3 reads CASRSEQGALYGYTF. The CDR3 nucleotides are TGTGCCAGCAGAAGCGAACAGGGGGCTCTCTATGGCTACACCTTC.

The table lists this clone with many counts. Other DNA sequences in this sample translate to the same CDR3. The J gene is TRBJ2-7, the V gene TRBV15; 12 bases line up with TRBD2. Germline V gene lookup returns CDR1 LNHNV and CDR2 YYDKDF (reference sequence). V lost 5 bases to trimming and J lost 4 bases; unmatched junction nucleotides: 6. The CDR3 is 15 amino acids. The CDR3 DNA reads as TGTGCCACCAGCCGGGGACTAGCGGGTGCGTACGAGCAGTACTTC. Its translation is CATSRGLAGAYEQYF.

This rearrangement joins TRBV4-1 to TRBJ2-5; TRBD1 aligns across 11 bases. CDR1 is MGHRA, CDR2 YSYEKL, per germline. The CDR3 has 16 amino acids. The ends lost 4 bases at V and 2 bases at J; junction bases unmatched: 6. CDR3 nucleotide sequence: TGCGCCAGCAGCCCGGCGGACAGGGGGCGTCAAGAGACCCAGTACTTC. Translating gives CASSPADRGRQETQYF.

The chain uses TRBV19 and TRBJ1-2; D is ambiguous. The CDR3 totals 15 residues. In germline, CDR1 is LNHDA, CDR2 SQIVND (reference sequence). Trimming removed 4 bases at V and 4 bases at J, with 16 bases between. CDR3 protein: CASSTGLDAIYGYTF. CDR3 in DNA: TGTGCCAGTAGTACCGGACTTGACGCGATCTATGGCTACACCTTC.

The chain employs TRBV28 and TRBJ1-2; D possibly corresponds to TRBD1 (6 bases). Trimming pared 6 bases from V and 3 bases from J, leaving 17 bases between. Per germline, CDR1 MDHEN and CDR2 SYDVKM. This CDR3 is 15 amino acids long. The CDR3 nucleotides read TGTGCCAGCAGCATATATGGGGGCGCGGACTATGGCTACACCTTC. Amino acids: CASSIYGGADYGYTF.

As DNA, the CDR3 is TGCGCCAGCAGTGAGTCGCAGGATAGTTGGACGAACTACGAGCAGTACTTC. Encoded protein: CASSESQDSWTNYEQYF. The chain combines TRBV10-2 with TRBJ2-7; D is undetermined. Germline-derived CDR1 and CDR2 are WSHSY and SAAADI. The CDR3 loop spans 17 amino acids. Trimming shortened V by 0 bases and J by 3 bases, and 18 bases separated the two germline ends.

V and J are TRBV5-1 and TRBJ2-2; 8 bases align to TRBD2. Germline V CDR1 and CDR2: SGHRS, YFSETQ. V shed 4 bases, J shed 4 bases, and the junction held 3 bases outside the gene matches. CDR3 length: 14 amino acids. CDR3 in DNA: TGCGCCAGCAGCGCCGGGACTAGCACCGGGGAGCTGTTTTTT. As protein: CASSAGTSTGELFF.

The chain recombines TRBV7-8 with TRBJ1-5; the match to TRBD1 covers 7 bases. After removal of 1 base from V and 7 bases from J, the junction contained 7 bases not matched to a gene. This CDR3 contains 15 residues. Per the germline V gene, CDR1 is SGHVS and CDR2 is FQNEAQ. CDR3 sequence: CASSLGPTGTQPQHF. The CDR3 DNA sequence: TGTGCCAGCAGCTTAGGCCCGACAGGGACCCAGCCCCAGCATTTT. Together with reference TRBV7-8 and TRBJ1-5, the CDR3 gives the full variable domain: GAGVSQSPRYKVAKRGQDVALRCDPISGHVSLFWYQQALGQGPEFLTYFQNEAQLDKSGLPSDRFFAERPEGSVSTLKIQRTQQEDSAVYLCASSLGPTGTQPQHFGDGTRLSIL.

This chain uses TRBV28 with TRBJ2-3; possibly TRBD2 for D (7 bases). CDR3 length: 17 amino acids. CDR1 and CDR2 (germline): MDHEN, SYDVKM. The V and J ends lost 3 bases and 4 bases respectively, with 20 bases between them. The CDR3 DNA reads as TGTGCCAGCAGTTTTTTGCACCGCCCGGGGGGCTCAGATACGCAGTATTTT. It codes for CASSFLHRPGGSDTQYF. The entire variable domain, with the rest obtained from reference TRBV28 and TRBJ2-3, is as follows: DVKVTQSSRYLVKRTGEKVFLECVQDMDHENMFWYRQDPGLGLRLIYFSYDVKMKEKGDIPEGYSVSREKKERFSLILESASTNQTSMYLCASSFLHRPGGSDTQYFGPGTRLTVL.

The rearrangement joins TRBV19 to TRBJ2-2; TRBD1 aligns across 8 bases. CDR1 is LNHDA and CDR2 is SQIVND in the germline V gene (reference sequence). J was trimmed by 0 bases and V by 4 bases; bases with no gene match: 7. The CDR3 extends over 17 amino acids. CDR3 sequence (DNA): TGTGCCAGTAGTACGCCGACAGGGGTTTCGAACACCGGGGAGCTGTTTTTT. It is translated as CASSTPTGVSNTGELFF.